This entry describes one T cell receptor (beta chain). The data were obtained in a study of shared clonotypes between healthy human individuals. Naive CD8 cells lacked CD45RO and underwent positive selection for CCR7, leaving out terminally differentiated effector memory CD45RA+ cells. The repertoire was sequenced with immunoSEQ multiplex PCR; TCRdb's copy has only in-frame clones and lacks some. The top ten hold more than 1.5% of the sample, which has approximately 1.9 million clones, about 94% seen once. The CDR3 length is 15 residues. V was clipped by 1 base and J by 5 bases, with 13 bases between them. Germline V CDR1 and CDR2: SGHAT, FQNNGV.

The receptor was derived from a man between 18 and 35 years old in good health. Some clones in this sample may be carry-over from other donors' samples. V usage is TRBV11-2 and J usage is TRBJ2-3; D uncertain. Sequencing was performed on naive CD8+ T cells from PBMCs. The CDR3 sequence is CASSLGGIVVDTQYF. The CDR3 nucleotides read TGTGCCAGCAGCTTAGGCGGCATTGTGGTAGATACGCAGTATTTT.